The TCR beta chain described here comes from a study of regulatory T cells in long-lasting Graves disease (dated by TCRdb to about 2021). General notes on the study: Persistent Graves' disease was defined as antithyroid drug treatment for over 5 years with persistently positive TSH receptor autoantibodies. The study was registered as a clinical trial and conducted in China. A total of approximately 35 samples underwent TCR sequencing: about 13 from persistent and 20 from newly diagnosed Graves' disease patients. Persistent Graves' disease patients in the clinical cohort had taken antithyroid drugs for approximately ten years on average. Patients with persistent Graves' disease were compared with patients with newly diagnosed Graves' disease using TCR sequencing and RNA sequencing of peripheral blood. General study outcomes and caveats: Sequencing and analysis were limited to the TCR beta chain. The authors acknowledged the small sample size as a limitation that may reduce accuracy. A larger number of public clonotypes was shared among persistent patients (fewer than 3,000) than among newly diagnosed patients (about 990). Lower TCR Shannon entropy and fewer highly expanded clones were observed in persistent Graves' disease patients than in newly diagnosed patients, which suggested clonal expansion. Only peripheral blood was studied, because thyroid tissue, the primary lesion, was inaccessible. Preferential use of TRBV28, TRBJ1-2 and TRBJ2-5 was observed in persistent disease, whereas TRBV20-1 and TRBJ2-1 were favored in newly diagnosed disease.

In the paper's terms, the time point label means: persistent/refractory GD, antithyroid drugs over 5 years with positive TRAb. RNA was extracted from PBMCs in TRIzol for both TCR sequencing and RNA sequencing. Graves' disease was diagnosed according to American Thyroid Association guidelines. Patients for the study were recruited at an endocrinology department in Xi'an, China. Each patient gave about 10 milliliters of peripheral blood, collected in an EDTA anticoagulant tube. Ficoll Paque Plus density gradient separation was used to isolate PBMCs, and no further T cell sorting was performed. RNA quality was checked with an Agilent 2100 Bioanalyzer and agarose gel, and concentration with a NanoDrop 2000. The receptor library was made with multiplex PCR. Instrument used: Illumina HiSeq 4000. To build TCR beta libraries, CDR3 regions were amplified by Arm-PCR using iRepertoire HTBI primers. PCR products were gel purified before sequencing. The paper's data handling went like this. A total of under 80 TRBV and some 15 TRBJ segments were identified across samples and were used for gene usage analysis of CDR3 amino acid clonotypes. COPE and FqMerger were used to merge filtered high-quality paired reads into contigs. BLAST was used to align contigs to IMGT TRBV, TRBD and TRBJ reference genes, and CDR3 was defined according to IMGT. Any clonotype with a frequency above 0.1% was classified as a highly expanded clone. Shannon entropy was used to measure repertoire diversity, and the Gini coefficient was used to measure V-J evenness. A clonotype found in more than one individual was treated as public. TCRdb applied fastp at Q25 and MiXCR to the public reads, then kept only in-frame beta chains. Identical CDR3 proteins give one entry, which carries the most common genes and DNA. The V and J calls shown here were made by TCRdb, not taken from the authors' results. This sample comprises 450,000 or so distinct CDR3 sequences, less than 25% of them detected only once. Clones ranked in the top ten supply 6.5% to 10% of the sample.

Points on this clonotype: The antigen it recognizes is unknown. A read error may explain this, as a much larger clone is one base away.

V is shortened by 3 bases, J by 0 bases, and the region joining them spans 15 bases. Spanning cysteine to phenylalanine, the CDR3 consists of 16 amino acids. The retained sequence is limited to the CDR3, 48 bases, with the frame set at the first base. According to the germline V gene (reference sequence), CDR1 reads PRHDT and CDR2 reads FYEKMQ. Here the chain combines TRBV13 and TRBJ2-7, and possibly TRBD1, on 5 matching bases. The receptor was derived from a female donor with Graves disease. Sample: peripheral blood mononuclear cells (PBMCs), taken when the disease was refractory, from a patient treated with antithyroid drugs. The CDR3 reads as follows: CASSLEGALSSYEQYF. The bases read TGTGCCAGCAGCTTGGAAGGGGCACTGAGCTCCTACGAGCAGTACTTC.